A selection of T cell receptor beta chains follows, all from one sample in a study of lymphopenia after photon versus proton radiotherapy. Sequenced by immunoSEQ multiplex PCR; TCRdb stores in-frame clones only, minus some. The sample lists roughly 16,000 clones; under 90% were seen once. Here the sequenced sample was peripheral blood, taken from a patient treated with proton-based radiotherapy. The receptors come from a man between 65 and 85 years old with pancreatic cancer. The CDR3 runs from the conserved cysteine through the conserved F or W. D genes are given only for firm matches.

TRBJ2-1 TRBV11-3 . CASSLWEDNEQFF
TRBJ1-2 TRBV5-6 . CASSLGRGALRYAGYTF
TRBJ1-3 TRBV5-1 . CASSLVSGGSSGNTIYF
TRBJ2-5 TRBV11-2 . CASSSAMRGTQYF
TRBJ1-1 TRBV11-1 . CASSSLGQPGAFF
TRBJ2-2 TRBV7-8 TRBD1 CASSGQARPGELFF
TRBJ2-1 TRBV30 . CAWSTGGVVNEQFF
TRBJ1-5 TRBV5-4 TRBD1 CASSLYRDRGDQPQHF
TRBJ1-1 TRBV5-1 . CASIEGPSNTEAFF
TRBJ1-2 TRBV15 . CATSREVPGTGYTF
TRBJ2-7 TRBV5-6 TRBD1 CASSRGQGKYEQYF
TRBJ1-4 TRBV19 TRBD1 CATATGGGEKLFF
TRBJ2-7 TRBV15 TRBD2 CATSREGGSVAEQYF
TRBJ1-1 TRBV19 TRBD1 CASSIQGGTEAFF
TRBJ1-1 TRBV14 . CASQQGRNTEAFF
TRBJ1-2 TRBV6-1 . CASSWGEYYGYTF
TRBJ2-7 TRBV27 TRBD1 CASSLDRGPYEQYF
TRBJ1-4 TRBV10-2 . CASSENLGLNEKLFF
TRBJ1-2 TRBV10-2 TRBD1 CASSASTGGALGYTF
TRBJ2-5 TRBV5-1 . CASSPWTAQETQYF
TRBJ2-7 TRBV6-6 . CASGLTGMYEQYF
TRBJ2-4 TRBV7-6 . CASSLDSGGQKGIQYF
TRBJ2-2 TRBV7-9 TRBD1 CASSRDSRYTGELFF
TRBJ1-1 TRBV9 TRBD1 CASSVAQGARTEAFF